Each of the 9 T cell receptor beta chains below was sequenced from the same sample in a study of CD8 T cells in Susac syndrome. A quantity of about 0.5 to 1 ug RNA underwent reverse transcription using random hexamers. TCRdb re-derived calls from the immunoSEQ multiplex PCR reads in MiXCR, one entry per CDR3 protein. The sample has roughly 400,000 distinct CDR3 sequences; approximately 89% are singletons. Sequencing used CD8+ T cells from PBMCs. The receptors here all came from a human donor with multiple sclerosis.

V usage is TRBV5-6 and J usage is TRBJ1-2; 11 bases match TRBD1. CDR1 and CDR2 (germline): SGHDT, YYEEEE. The J segment lost 7 bases and the V segment lost 2 bases, leaving 4 bases of the junction unmatched. CDR3 length: 14 residues. The CDR3 is CASSFGQGARGYTF. Written as DNA, the CDR3 is TGTGCCAGCAGCTTTGGACAGGGGGCGCGTGGCTACACCTTC.

This chain joins TRBV4-1 and TRBJ2-7; D is perhaps TRBD1 (6 bases). From germline, CDR1 is MGHRA and CDR2 YSYEKL. The CDR3 spans 16 residues. Trimming stripped 4 bases from V and 1 base from J, with 17 bases between. This chain's CDR3 is CASSRSSTGLSYEQYF. The CDR3 nucleotides read TGCGCCAGCAGCCGATCCTCCACAGGGTTGTCCTACGAGCAGTACTTC.

CDR3 sequence reads: CASSSLGTGADNEQFF. The CDR3 coding sequence is TGTGCCAGCAGTTCCCTCGGGACAGGGGCGGACAATGAGCAGTTCTTC. The chain employs TRBV27 and TRBJ2-1; 10 bases are a match to TRBD1. CDR1 and CDR2 from the germline V gene are MNHEY and SMNVEV (reference sequence). V trimming: 4 bases; J trimming: 5 bases; junction bases outside the gene matches: 8. The CDR3 has 16 amino acids.

This chain links TRBV11-2 with TRBJ2-1; the match to TRBD1 covers 7 bases. The CDR3 is made up of 14 amino acids. With 5 bases clipped from V and 5 bases from J, the junction kept 6 bases outside the gene matches. Germline V gene sequence: CDR1 SGHAT, CDR2 FQNNGV. This chain's CDR3 is CASSPIGTDNEQFF. CDR3 in DNA: TGTGCCAGCAGCCCAATAGGGACAGACAATGAGCAGTTCTTC.

This clonotype was detected only once. A junction end diverges from the germline sequence, so it may reflect a read error. The J gene is TRBJ2-5, the V gene TRBV28, with D tentatively TRBD2 (6 bases). CDR3 size: 11 residues. The germline V gene encodes CDR1 MDHEN and CDR2 SYDVKM. The CDR3: CASSRDWTPFF. Written as DNA, the CDR3 is TGTGCCAGCAGCCGGGACTGGACCCCGTTCTTC. Together with reference TRBV28 and TRBJ2-5, the CDR3 gives the full variable domain: DVKVTQSSRYLVKRTGEKVFLECVQDMDHENMFWYRQDPGLGLRLIYFSYDVKMKEKGDIPEGYSVSREKKERFSLILESASTNQTSMYLCASSRDWTPFFGPGTRLLVL.

The chain has TRBV6-1 and TRBJ2-1; 7 bases are a match to TRBD2. After removal of 5 bases from V and 7 bases from J, the junction contained 20 bases not matched to a gene. Germline CDR1 MNHNS, CDR2 SASEGT. This CDR3 contains 18 residues. The DNA for the CDR3 is TGTGCCAGCAGTCTGACGCCCGCGGGAGAGGCGCTGTGGAATGAGCAGTTCTTC. It encodes CASSLTPAGEALWNEQFF.

The genes are TRBV28 and TRBJ2-1; TRBD2 matches at 12 bases. J gave up 5 bases and V 0 bases, and 5 bases lay outside the gene matches. The CDR3 runs 17 residues. Germline loops: CDR1 MDHEN, CDR2 SYDVKM. CDR3 loop: CASSLWGTSGFHNEQFF. The CDR3 bases are TGTGCCAGCAGTTTATGGGGGACTAGCGGGTTTCACAATGAGCAGTTCTTC.

The rearrangement uses TRBV24-1 and TRBJ2-1; 12 bases map to TRBD2. Germline trimming cut 5 bases from V and 8 bases from J; bases unmatched to any gene: 12. This CDR3 contains 17 residues. Germline V gene data show CDR1 as KGHDR and CDR2 as SFDVKD. In DNA, the CDR3 is TGTGCCACCAGTGCCTCTATACTAGCGGGGGGTATCCATGAGCAGTTCTTC. It encodes CATSASILAGGIHEQFF.

This clonotype was recorded once. This chain links TRBV20-1 with TRBJ1-1, with TRBD1 identical over 12 bases. Germline V gives CDR1 DFQATT, CDR2 SNEGSKA (reference sequence). V was clipped by 4 bases and J by 5 bases; unmatched bases: 8. This CDR3 has 15 residues. The CDR3 region has the DNA TGCAGTGCTACCGGGACAGGGGGCGAATGGACTGAAGCTTTCTTT. The encoded protein is CSATGTGGEWTEAFF.